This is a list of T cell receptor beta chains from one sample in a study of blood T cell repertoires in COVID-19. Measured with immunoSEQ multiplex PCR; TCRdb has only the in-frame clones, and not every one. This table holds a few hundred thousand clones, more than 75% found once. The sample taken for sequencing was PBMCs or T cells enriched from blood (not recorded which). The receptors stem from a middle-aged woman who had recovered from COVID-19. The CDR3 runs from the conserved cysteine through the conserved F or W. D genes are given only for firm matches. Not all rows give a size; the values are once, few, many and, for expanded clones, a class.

TGTGCCAGCAGTGAACGAGCGGGTGTAGGGCCCCAGCATTTT CASSERAGVGPQHF . TRBJ1-5 TRBV6-1 . 14
TGTGCCAGCAGCTTATTATTTCGAACAGACCTAACCTACAATGAGCAGTTCTTC CASSLLFRTDLTYNEQFF . TRBJ2-1 TRBV7-2 . 18
TGTGCCACCAGTGATCCTAGCGGGCCTCGAGGCAATGAGCAGTTCTTC CATSDPSGPRGNEQFF TRBD2 TRBJ2-1 TRBV24-1 . 16
TGTGCCAGCAGAACTGACAGGGGGTACGCTGAAGCTTTCTTT CASRTDRGYAEAFF TRBD1 TRBJ1-1 TRBV25-1 . 14
TGTGCCAGCAGCTTAGGCCCAGACCGGGCGGGATCCATTAAATACAATGAGCAGTTCTTC CASSLGPDRAGSIKYNEQFF . TRBJ2-1 TRBV7-6 . 20
TGTGCCAGCAGCTTAGGTCCGGGACAGGGAAAGAACTATGGCTACACCTTC CASSLGPGQGKNYGYTF TRBD1 TRBJ1-2 TRBV7-2 once 17
TGCGCCAGCAGCTTGACGGTCGGCCAGGATTCACCCCTCCACTTT CASSLTVGQDSPLHF . TRBJ1-6 TRBV5-1 . 15
TGTGCCAGCAGTCGAGGGGAGGTGAGAGGCTACACCTTC CASSRGEVRGYTF . TRBJ1-2 TRBV6-2/TRBV6-3 . 13
TGTGCCTCGGACAGGGCGACCGGAAACACCATATATTTT CASDRATGNTIYF TRBD1 TRBJ1-3 TRBV30 . 13
TGTGCCAGCAGCCGCGCTGACAGGGGGCCCCAAGAGACCCAGTACTTC CASSRADRGPQETQYF TRBD1 TRBJ2-5 TRBV5-4 . 16
TGTGCCAGCAGTTATCCGGTGGGGGGTGGTTCCGGGGAGCTGTTTTTT CASSYPVGGGSGELFF . TRBJ2-2 TRBV6-5 . 16
TGTGCCAGCAGCCCCGGGGGAGGGAACCAGCCCCAGCATTTT CASSPGGGNQPQHF . TRBJ1-5 TRBV7-2 . 14
TGTGCCAGCAGCGCCCGGACTAGCGGGAGTTACTACGAGCAGTACTTC CASSARTSGSYYEQYF TRBD2 TRBJ2-7 TRBV5-4 . 16
TGTGCCAGCAGCCCCTCGGGGGCCTACAATGAGCAGTTCTTC CASSPSGAYNEQFF . TRBJ2-1 TRBV11-3 . 14
TGTGCCAGCAGCTTAGCAGACAGGGGGCGCGTCACCTACGAGCAGTACTTC CASSLADRGRVTYEQYF TRBD1 TRBJ2-7 TRBV7-8 . 17
TGTGCCAGCGGCCGTACAGGGGATGGTCAGCCCCAGCATTTT CASGRTGDGQPQHF TRBD1 TRBJ1-5 TRBV6-5 once 14
TGTGCCAGCAGCCCCAGGAATAAGAACACTGAAGCTTTCTTT CASSPRNKNTEAFF . TRBJ1-1 TRBV7-4 . 14
TGTGCCAGCAGCTGGGGACAGGAAACTGAAGCTTTCTTT CASSWGQETEAFF TRBD1 TRBJ1-1 TRBV7-6 . 13
TGTGCCAGCAGTACGGGGACTAGCGGGACCCTTGAGCAGTTCTTC CASSTGTSGTLEQFF TRBD2 TRBJ2-1 TRBV6-6 . 15
TGTGCCAGCAGTCAAGGGACAAAGGAGCAGTACTTC CASSQGTKEQYF . TRBJ2-7 TRBV6-2/TRBV6-3 . 12
TGCGCCAGCAGCTCAGGGGAAACAAACTATGGCTACACCTTC CASSSGETNYGYTF . TRBJ1-2 TRBV5-1 . 14
TGTGCCAGCAGCATGCCGGGACAGGGGAACACCGGGGAGCTGTTTTTT CASSMPGQGNTGELFF TRBD1 TRBJ2-2 TRBV5-8 . 16
TGCGCCAGCAGCTTGCTTGGGGCGAACACTGAAGCTTTCTTT CASSLLGANTEAFF . TRBJ1-1 TRBV5-1 . 14
TGTGCCAGCAGTAACACAGGGGGAGCTTTCTTT CASSNTGGAFF TRBD1 TRBJ1-1 TRBV6-7 . 11
TGTGCCAGCAGTCCAGGGGACGAGCAGTACTTC CASSPGDEQYF . TRBJ2-7 TRBV12-3/TRBV12-4 . 11
TGTGCCAGCAGCGTAGGGTTAGTAGGGGCGAGTGAGCAGTTCTTC CASSVGLVGASEQFF . TRBJ2-1 TRBV9 . 15
TGTGCCAGCAGCCAGGCAGGGTTCTACAATGAGCAGTTCTTC CASSQAGFYNEQFF . TRBJ2-1 TRBV16 . 14
TGCGCCAGCAGCCAAGACCCGCCGGGACAGAATTTCTATGGCTACACCTTC CASSQDPPGQNFYGYTF TRBD1 TRBJ1-2 TRBV4-3 once 17
TGTGCCAGCAGCGAACCGGGACAGGGGTTGGGGTCCGGGGAGCTGTTTTTT CASSEPGQGLGSGELFF . TRBJ2-2 TRBV21-1 . 17
TGTGCCAGCAGACTAGCGGGAAGCCAAGAGACCCAGTACTTC CASRLAGSQETQYF TRBD2 TRBJ2-5 TRBV6-5 . 14
TGTGCCAGCAGCTTAGGAAGCGGCAATGAGCAGTTCTTC CASSLGSGNEQFF . TRBJ2-1 TRBV11-2 once 13
TGTGCCAGCAGCTTAATGACAGGCGGCGAGCAGTACTTC CASSLMTGGEQYF . TRBJ2-7 TRBV7-2 . 13
TGCGCCAGCAGCCCCGAGGGTGTGCGGGGCACTGAAGCTTTCTTT CASSPEGVRGTEAFF . TRBJ1-1 TRBV5-1 once 15
TGTGCCAGCAGCCCTAGACAGGGAGCTAAACAAGGCAATGAGCAGTTCTTC CASSPRQGAKQGNEQFF TRBD1 TRBJ2-1 TRBV11-3 . 17
TGTGCCAGCAGCATAAGAATTACGGGACTAGCGGGGTCCTACGAGCAGTACTTC CASSIRITGLAGSYEQYF TRBD2 TRBJ2-7 TRBV7-8 . 18